This TCR beta chain was recovered during a study of T-cell reconstitution after alpha-beta-depleted transplantation in children. A library of TCRbeta sequences, prepared with unique molecular identifiers, was generated. TCRdb re-called the PCR reads through MiXCR, storing one row per CDR3 protein. Of hundreds of thousands of distinct CDR3 sequences in the sample, roughly a tenth were seen once. CDR3 length equals 11 residues. Trimming took 5 bases from V and 7 from J, leaving 7 bases between them. Germline values: CDR1 SGHAT, CDR2 FQNNGV. In this sample, this clonotype turned up a few times. The sample consisted of PBMCs from the stem cell graft donor, taken from the stem cell graft. This chain connects TRBV11-2 to TRBJ2-3, with a tentative D call TRBD1 (6 bases). The TCR sequence derives from a human donor who donated a stem cell graft to a child with acute myeloid leukemia. CDR3 DNA sequence: TGTGCCAGCAGCCAGGGGAATACGCAGTATTTT. Its translation: CASSQGNTQYF.